The 2 T cell receptor beta chains given below trace back to one sample, sequenced in a study of cytomegalovirus exposure and HLA in healthy donors. Researchers ran the PCR with 60 Vbeta and 13 Jbeta primers. Profiled with immunoSEQ multiplex PCR; TCRdb holds only in-frame clones, not every one. The sample lists 100,000 to 150,000 clones, over 70% occurring once. Sequencing input: PBMCs. The source of these receptors is a woman in her thirties or forties in good health and CMV-seronegative.

The rearrangement uses TRBV28 and TRBJ1-6, with TRBD1 matching 7 bases. Germline trimming cut 7 bases from V and 2 bases from J; bases unmatched to any gene: 8. The CDR3 is 16 residues long. The V gene's germline CDR1 is MDHEN and CDR2 SYDVKM. CDR3 protein: CASTPGTVAYNSPLHF. CDR3 coding DNA: TGTGCCAGCACCCCCGGGACAGTGGCCTATAATTCACCCCTCCACTTT.

J is TRBJ2-5 and V is TRBV2, with 10 bases matching TRBD2. V shed 5 bases and J 2 bases; nucleotides not matched to a gene: 8. The CDR3 contains 16 residues. Per germline, CDR1 SNHLY and CDR2 FYNNEI. This CDR3 is CASSLLAGAAQETQYF. The DNA of the CDR3 is TGTGCCAGCAGTCTGCTAGCGGGGGCCGCACAAGAGACCCAGTACTTC.